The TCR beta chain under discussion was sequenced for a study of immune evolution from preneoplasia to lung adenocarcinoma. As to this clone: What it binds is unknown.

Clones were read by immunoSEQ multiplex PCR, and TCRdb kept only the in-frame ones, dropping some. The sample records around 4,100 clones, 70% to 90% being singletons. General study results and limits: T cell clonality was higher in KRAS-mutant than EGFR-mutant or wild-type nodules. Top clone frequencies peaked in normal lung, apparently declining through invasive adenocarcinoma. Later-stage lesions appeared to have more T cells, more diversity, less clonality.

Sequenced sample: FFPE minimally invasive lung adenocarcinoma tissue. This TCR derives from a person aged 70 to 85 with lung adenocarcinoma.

The CDR3 sequence is CASSFWTGGQTDTQYF. The DNA of the CDR3 is TGTGCCAGCAGTTTCTGGACGGGGGGGCAGACAGATACGCAGTATTTT. The genes are TRBV6-5 and TRBJ2-3; 8 positions match TRBD2. The CDR3 consists of 16 residues. Germline trimming cut 4 bases from V and 3 bases from J; bases unmatched to any gene: 9. Germline loops: CDR1 MNHEY, CDR2 SVGAGI.